One sample yielded the 21 T cell receptor beta chains listed below, sequenced in a study of blood T cell repertoires in COVID-19. TCRdb's copy holds only in-frame clones and misses some; the assay was immunoSEQ multiplex PCR. The sample records 62,000 or so clones, around 73% being singletons. Specimen: peripheral blood. These receptors all stem from a man aged 60-69 years with COVID-19, enrolled during active disease.

This chain links TRBV13 with TRBJ2-3, with 10 bases matching TRBD1. Per germline, CDR1 PRHDT and CDR2 FYEKMQ (reference sequence). Germline trimming cut 6 bases from V and 2 bases from J; bases unmatched to any gene: 5. The CDR3 extends over 15 amino acids. Here the CDR3 reads CASRLTGGPTDTQYF. In DNA, the CDR3 is TGTGCCAGCAGATTGACAGGGGGCCCCACAGATACGCAGTATTTT.

The V call is TRBV15, the J call TRBJ1-1; D is undetermined. V lost 7 bases and J lost 1, with 4 bases in between. CDR3 length equals 11 residues. The germline V gene has CDR1 LNHNV and CDR2 YYDKDF (reference sequence). In DNA, the CDR3 is TGTGCCACCACGTCGAACACTGAAGCTTTCTTT. Residues: CATTSNTEAFF.

CDR3 in amino acids: CASSLGGASYNEQFF. DNA for the CDR3: TGCGCCAGCAGCTTGGGGGGAGCGTCCTACAATGAGCAGTTCTTC. This rearrangement joins TRBV5-1 to TRBJ2-1; D may be TRBD2 (5 bases). Germline lookup yields CDR1 SGHRS and CDR2 YFSETQ. V lost 0 bases, J lost 1 base, and 8 bases lay in between. This CDR3 has 15 amino acids.

This clone has just a few counts. The chain has TRBV2 and TRBJ2-3, with 8 bases identical to TRBD2. Per germline, CDR1 SNHLY and CDR2 FYNNEI. The V gene end was trimmed by 3 bases and the J gene end by 13 bases; junction bases not matched to a gene: 3. CDR3 length: 11 amino acids. CDR3 sequence: CASSDGGGKYF. The CDR3 DNA reads TGTGCCAGCAGTGACGGGGGGGGCAAGTATTTT.

The chain employs TRBV19 and TRBJ1-4; possible D gene TRBD1, 6 bases. Germline-derived CDR1 and CDR2 are LNHDA and SQIVND (reference sequence). The V gene lost 6 bases and the J gene lost 6 bases, with 20 bases spanning the gap. The CDR3 sequence is 16 residues long. CDR3 nucleotide sequence: TGTGCCAGTAGGACGATGGTAGGACAGTGGGATGAAAAACTGTTTTTT. Its translation: CASRTMVGQWDEKLFF.

This chain uses TRBV9 with TRBJ2-2, with D possibly matching TRBD2 (6 bases). This CDR3 has 13 residues. The V gene's germline CDR1 is SGDLS and CDR2 YYNGEE. V lost 3 bases and J lost 6, with 9 bases in between. The CDR3 sequence: CASSGLVSGELFF. The CDR3 coding sequence is TGTGCCAGCAGCGGACTAGTCTCCGGGGAGCTGTTTTTT.

For the CDR3, the DNA is TGTGCCAGCAGTGCCCCACAGGGTGCTACCACTGAAGCTTTCTTT. Translated: CASSAPQGATTEAFF. The chain recombines TRBV2 with TRBJ1-1; a possible D gene is TRBD1 (6 bases). This CDR3 has 15 amino acids. Germline V lookup: CDR1 SNHLY, CDR2 FYNNEI. V was trimmed by 4 bases and J by 4 bases, leaving 16 bases between them. Together with reference TRBV2 and TRBJ1-1, the CDR3 gives the full variable domain: EPEVTQTPSHQVTQMGQEVILRCVPISNHLYFYWYRQILGQKVEFLVSFYNNEISEKSEIFDDQFSVERPDGSNFTLKIRSTKLEDSAMYFCASSAPQGATTEAFFGQGTRLTVV.

This clone was seen a handful of times. V is TRBV27 and J is TRBJ1-1; possibly TRBD1 for D (5 bases). V lost 7 bases and J 3 bases, leaving 9 bases between the germline ends. Germline V lookup: CDR1 MNHEY, CDR2 SMNVEV (reference sequence). The CDR3 consists of 12 residues. This CDR3 reads CASKGLYTEAFF. CDR3 in DNA: TGTGCCAGCAAGGGGCTATACACTGAAGCTTTCTTT.

This rearrangement joins TRBV10-3 to TRBJ2-1; TRBD1 matches 7 bases. V was clipped by 6 bases and J by 6 bases; unmatched bases: 11. Per the germline V gene, CDR1 is ENHRY and CDR2 is SYGVKD. The CDR3 sequence is 15 residues long. CDR3 nucleotide sequence: TGTGCCATCAGCGCCGGGACAGTCATGGGCAATGAGCAGTTCTTC. Its translation is CAISAGTVMGNEQFF.

The genes are TRBV6-5 and TRBJ1-1; possibly TRBD1 for D (6 bases). The CDR3 totals 12 residues. V was pared by 5 bases and J by 7 bases, with 11 bases between. CDR1 and CDR2 from the germline V gene are MNHEY and SVGAGI. CDR3: CASSRRTDEAFF. Written as DNA, the CDR3 is TGTGCCAGCAGTCGCAGGACAGATGAAGCTTTCTTT.

As regards this clone: The same CDR3 can be traced to other DNA sequences in this sample. The chain uses TRBV3-1 (or the pseudogene TRBV3-2) and TRBJ2-3; weak D call: TRBD2 (5 bases). Trimming removed 4 bases from V and 4 bases from J, with 6 bases in between. The length of the CDR3 is 12 residues. Per the germline V gene, CDR1 is LGHDT and CDR2 is YNNKEL (reference sequence). CDR3 coding DNA: TGTGCCAGCAGCCCCGGGGCAGATACGCAGTATTTT. The encoded protein is CASSPGADTQYF.

V and J are TRBV4-2 and TRBJ2-2; D possibly corresponds to TRBD2 (6 bases). Germline V gene data show CDR1 as LGHNA and CDR2 as YNFKEQ. The CDR3 is made up of 15 amino acids. Trimming pared 0 bases from V and 6 bases from J, leaving 11 bases between. Written as DNA, the CDR3 is TGTGCCAGCAGCCAAGAAAGGGGAGGTCCCGGGGAGCTGTTTTTT. Encoded protein: CASSQERGGPGELFF.

The chain recombines TRBV28 with TRBJ1-1, with TRBD1 matching over 8 bases. Looked up from germline, CDR1 is MDHEN and CDR2 is SYDVKM. This CDR3 contains 15 residues. Trimming cost V 2 bases and J 4 bases; bases outside gene matches: 6. The CDR3 sequence: CASSLGRGRSTEAFF. The CDR3, as DNA: TGTGCCAGCAGTTTAGGCAGGGGGCGCTCCACTGAAGCTTTCTTT.

The chain carries TRBV7-2 and TRBJ2-7; D might be TRBD1 (6 bases). V gave up 5 bases and J gave up 3 bases, with 11 bases separating them. Per the germline V gene, CDR1 is SGHTA and CDR2 is FQGNSA. This CDR3 spans 13 amino acids. DNA for the CDR3: TGTGCCAGCAGCATCGGACAGCACTACGAGCAGTACTTC. This gives the protein CASSIGQHYEQYF.

This clone turned up a few times. The chain carries TRBV5-6 and TRBJ1-5, with 8 bases aligning to TRBD1. This CDR3 is 15 amino acids long. Germline V gives CDR1 SGHDT, CDR2 YYEEEE. Losses at the gene ends were 7 bases for V and 8 bases for J; bases not matched to a gene: 14. The DNA for the CDR3 is TGTGCCAGCGGAGTAGGACAGGGCGTTTTAGAGCCCCAGCATTTT. Amino acid sequence: CASGVGQGVLEPQHF.

Concerning this clone: A read error may produce the germline difference seen at one junction end. The chain combines TRBV11-2 with TRBJ2-3; D may be TRBD2 (6 bases). The CDR3 spans 13 residues. Germline loops: CDR1 SGHAT, CDR2 FQNNGV. The CDR3 loop is CASNPQEGVGPLF. The CDR3 nucleotides are TGTGCCAGCAACCCGCAGGAGGGAGTGGGGCCCCTTTTT. Together with reference TRBV11-2 and TRBJ2-3, the CDR3 gives the full variable domain: EAGVAQSPRYKIIEKRQSVAFWCNPISGHATLYWYQQILGQGPKLLIQFQNNGVVDDSQLPKDRFSAERLKGVDSTLKIQPAKLEDSAVYLCASNPQEGVGPLFGPGTRLTVL.

The rearrangement links TRBV27 to TRBJ1-5; 8 bases align to TRBD1. Germline V gene sequence: CDR1 MNHEY, CDR2 SMNVEV (reference sequence). This CDR3 has 14 amino acids. J was trimmed by 7 bases and V by 6 bases; bases with no gene match: 8. The CDR3 protein is CASSPGQGRQPQHF. As DNA, the CDR3 is TGTGCCAGCAGCCCAGGACAGGGTAGGCAGCCCCAGCATTTT.

V is TRBV4-1 and J is TRBJ2-1; TRBD2 matches 8 bases. The germline gives CDR1 MGHRA, CDR2 YSYEKL. There are 16 residues in the CDR3. The junction had 5 bases not matched to a gene; V was cut back by 0 bases and J by 4 bases. CDR3 DNA sequence: TGCGCCAGCAGCCAAGATGTCCGGGGGGGTTACAATGAGCAGTTCTTC. It encodes CASSQDVRGGYNEQFF.

The chain joins TRBV5-4 to TRBJ2-5; TRBD1 is a possible D gene (5 bases). V lost 0 bases and J 6 bases, leaving 6 bases between the germline ends. This CDR3 is built from 12 residues. The germline gives CDR1 SGHNT, CDR2 YYREEE (reference sequence). Here the CDR3 reads CASSLGQKTQYF. The CDR3 bases are TGTGCCAGCAGCTTGGGACAGAAGACCCAGTACTTC.

This chain connects TRBV24-1 to TRBJ2-2; D is undetermined. Germline values: CDR1 KGHDR, CDR2 SFDVKD. The germline V and J ends were trimmed by 3 bases and 2 bases, with 12 bases remaining between them. CDR3 length: 16 residues. This CDR3 reads CATSDGIRRNTGELFF. The CDR3 region has the DNA TGTGCCACCAGTGATGGAATCAGGCGAAACACCGGGGAGCTGTTTTTT.

This sequence joins TRBV19 and TRBJ1-1, with a possible D match to TRBD1 (6 bases). The CDR3 extends over 14 amino acids. V lost 5 bases and J lost 0, with 10 bases in between. CDR1 is LNHDA, CDR2 SQIVND, per germline (reference sequence). The DNA for the CDR3 is TGTGCCAGTAGTGACGGACAGATGAACACTGAAGCTTTCTTT. Translating it yields CASSDGQMNTEAFF.